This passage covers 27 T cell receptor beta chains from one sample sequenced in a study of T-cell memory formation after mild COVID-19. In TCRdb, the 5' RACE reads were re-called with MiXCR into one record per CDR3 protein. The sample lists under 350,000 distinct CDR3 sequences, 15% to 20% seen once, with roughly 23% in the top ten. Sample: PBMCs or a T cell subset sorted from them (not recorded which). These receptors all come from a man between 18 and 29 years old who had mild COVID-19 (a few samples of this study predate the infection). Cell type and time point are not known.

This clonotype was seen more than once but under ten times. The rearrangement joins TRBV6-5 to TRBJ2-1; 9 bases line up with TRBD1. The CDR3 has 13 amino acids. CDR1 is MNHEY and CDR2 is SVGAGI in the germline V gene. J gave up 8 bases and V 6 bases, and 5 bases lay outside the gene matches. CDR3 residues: CASRGQGRYEQFF. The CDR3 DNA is TGTGCCAGCAGGGGACAGGGCAGGTATGAGCAGTTCTTC.

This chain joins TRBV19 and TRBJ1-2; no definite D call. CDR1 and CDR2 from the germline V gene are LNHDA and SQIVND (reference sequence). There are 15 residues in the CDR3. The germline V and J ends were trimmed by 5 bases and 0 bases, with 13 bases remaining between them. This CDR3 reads CASSGRERSNYGYTF. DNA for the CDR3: TGTGCCAGTAGTGGGAGGGAGAGATCTAACTATGGCTACACCTTC.

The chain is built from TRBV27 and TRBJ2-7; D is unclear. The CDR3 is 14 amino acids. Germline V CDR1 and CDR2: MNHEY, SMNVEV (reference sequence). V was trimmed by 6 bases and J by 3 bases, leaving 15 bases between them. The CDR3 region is CASRARIGYYEQYV. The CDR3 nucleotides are TGTGCCAGCAGGGCTCGGATTGGGTACTACGAGCAGTACGTC.

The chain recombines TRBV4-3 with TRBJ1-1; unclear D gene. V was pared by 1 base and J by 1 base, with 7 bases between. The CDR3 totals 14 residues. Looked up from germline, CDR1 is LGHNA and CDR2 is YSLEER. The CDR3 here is CASSQVLGNTEAFF. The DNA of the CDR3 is TGCGCCAGCAGCCAAGTATTGGGGAACACTGAAGCTTTCTTT.

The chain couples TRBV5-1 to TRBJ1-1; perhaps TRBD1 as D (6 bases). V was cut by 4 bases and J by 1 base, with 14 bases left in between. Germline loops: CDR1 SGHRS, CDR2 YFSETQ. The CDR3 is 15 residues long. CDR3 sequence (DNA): TGCGCCAGCAGCGTGCCGGCGGGGGCGAACACTGAAGCTTTCTTT. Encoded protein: CASSVPAGANTEAFF.

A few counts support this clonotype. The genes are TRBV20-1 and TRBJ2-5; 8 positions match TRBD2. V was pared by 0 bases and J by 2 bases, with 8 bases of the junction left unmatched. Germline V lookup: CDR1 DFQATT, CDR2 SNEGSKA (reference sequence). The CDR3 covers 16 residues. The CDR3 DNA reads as TGCAGTGCTAGAGATTATGAGCGGGGGATGCAAGAGACCCAGTACTTC. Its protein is CSARDYERGMQETQYF.

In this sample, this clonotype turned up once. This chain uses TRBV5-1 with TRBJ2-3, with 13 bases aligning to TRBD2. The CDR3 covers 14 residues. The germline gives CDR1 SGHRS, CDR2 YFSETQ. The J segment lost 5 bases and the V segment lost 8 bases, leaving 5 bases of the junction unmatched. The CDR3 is CASTSGGAIDTQYF. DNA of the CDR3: TGCGCCAGTACTAGCGGGGGGGCCATAGATACGCAGTATTTT.

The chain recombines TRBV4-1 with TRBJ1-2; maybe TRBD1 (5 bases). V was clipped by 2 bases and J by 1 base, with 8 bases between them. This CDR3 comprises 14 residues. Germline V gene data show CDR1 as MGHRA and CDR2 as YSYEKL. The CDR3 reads CASSQSQGNYGYTF. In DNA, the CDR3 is TGCGCCAGCAGCCAATCGCAGGGTAACTATGGCTACACCTTC.

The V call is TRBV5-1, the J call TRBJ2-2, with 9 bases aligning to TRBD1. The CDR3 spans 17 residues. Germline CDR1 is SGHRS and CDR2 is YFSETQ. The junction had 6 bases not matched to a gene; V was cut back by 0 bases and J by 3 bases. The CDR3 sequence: CASSLGTGVKDTGELFF. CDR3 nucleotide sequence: TGCGCCAGCAGCTTGGGGACAGGGGTTAAGGACACCGGGGAGCTGTTTTTT.

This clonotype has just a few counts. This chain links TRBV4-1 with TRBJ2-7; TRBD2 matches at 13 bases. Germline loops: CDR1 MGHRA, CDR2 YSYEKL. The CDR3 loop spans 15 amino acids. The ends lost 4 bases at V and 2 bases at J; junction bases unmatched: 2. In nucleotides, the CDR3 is TGCGCCAGCAGCCGAGGACTAGCGGGGGCCTACGAGCAGTACTTC. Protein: CASSRGLAGAYEQYF.

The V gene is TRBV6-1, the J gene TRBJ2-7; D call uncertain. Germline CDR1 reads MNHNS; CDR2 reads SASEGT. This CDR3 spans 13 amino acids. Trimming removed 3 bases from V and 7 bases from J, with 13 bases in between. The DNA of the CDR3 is TGTGCCAGCAGTGACAGGCCCGCAGTAGAGCAGTACGTC. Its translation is CASSDRPAVEQYV.

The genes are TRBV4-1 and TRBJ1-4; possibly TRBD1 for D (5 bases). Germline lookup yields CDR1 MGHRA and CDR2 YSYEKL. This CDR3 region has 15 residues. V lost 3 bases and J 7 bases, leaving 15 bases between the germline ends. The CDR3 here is CASSHTSGSTEKLFF. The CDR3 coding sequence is TGCGCCAGCAGCCATACCTCAGGGTCTACTGAAAAACTGTTTTTT.

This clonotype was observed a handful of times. This CDR3 reads CASSLSKGLRLIQFF. CDR3 DNA: TGTGCCAGCAGCTTGTCAAAGGGCCTCCGTTTGATCCAGTTCTTC. This sequence joins TRBV5-6 and TRBJ2-5, with D uncertain. The J call is in doubt because the DNA end fits TRBJ2-1 better. In germline, CDR1 is SGHDT, CDR2 YYEEEE. CDR3 length equals 15 residues.

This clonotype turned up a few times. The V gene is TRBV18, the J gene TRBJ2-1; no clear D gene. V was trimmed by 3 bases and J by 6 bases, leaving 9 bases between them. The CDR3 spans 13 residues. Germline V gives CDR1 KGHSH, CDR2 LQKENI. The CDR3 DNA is TGTGCCAGCTCACCGTCACAGATCAATGAGCAGTTCTTC. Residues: CASSPSQINEQFF.

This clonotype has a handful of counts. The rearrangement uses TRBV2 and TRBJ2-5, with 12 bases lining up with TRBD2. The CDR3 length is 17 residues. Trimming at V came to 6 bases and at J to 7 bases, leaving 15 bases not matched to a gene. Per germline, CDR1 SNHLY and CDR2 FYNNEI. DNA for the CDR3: TGTGCCAGCAGGAAGACTCTAGCGGGGGGGTCCACTGTGACCCAGTACTTC. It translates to CASRKTLAGGSTVTQYF.

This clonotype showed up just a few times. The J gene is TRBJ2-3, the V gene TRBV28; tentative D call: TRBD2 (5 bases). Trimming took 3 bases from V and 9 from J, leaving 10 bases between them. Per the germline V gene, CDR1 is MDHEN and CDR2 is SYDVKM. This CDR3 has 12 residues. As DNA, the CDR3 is TGTGCCAGCAGTTTGCGCCCGGGGACGCAGTATTTT. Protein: CASSLRPGTQYF.

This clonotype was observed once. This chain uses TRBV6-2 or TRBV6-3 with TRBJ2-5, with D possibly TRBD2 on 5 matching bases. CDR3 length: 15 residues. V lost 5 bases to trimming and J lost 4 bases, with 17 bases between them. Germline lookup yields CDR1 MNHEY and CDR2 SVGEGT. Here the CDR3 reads CASSHRWSGSETQYF. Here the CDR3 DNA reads TGTGCCAGCAGTCACAGATGGAGCGGATCAGAGACCCAGTACTTC.

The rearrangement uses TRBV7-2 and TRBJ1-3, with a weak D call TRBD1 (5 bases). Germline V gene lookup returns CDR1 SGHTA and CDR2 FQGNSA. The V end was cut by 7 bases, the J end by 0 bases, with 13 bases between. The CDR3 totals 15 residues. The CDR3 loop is CASTRDGLSGNTIYF. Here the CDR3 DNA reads TGTGCCAGCACCAGGGACGGTCTCTCTGGAAACACCATATATTTT. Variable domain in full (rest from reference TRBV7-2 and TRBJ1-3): GAGVSQSPSNKVTEKGKDVELRCDPISGHTALYWYRQSLGQGLEFLIYFQGNSAPDKSGLPSDRFSAERTGGSVSTLTIQRTQQEDSAVYLCASTRDGLSGNTIYFGEGSWLTVV.

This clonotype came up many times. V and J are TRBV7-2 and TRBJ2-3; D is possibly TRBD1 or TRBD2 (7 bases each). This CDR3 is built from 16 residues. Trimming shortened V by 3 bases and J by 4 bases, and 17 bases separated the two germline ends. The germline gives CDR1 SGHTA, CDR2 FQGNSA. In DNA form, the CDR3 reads TGTGCCAGCAGCTTCGGCCCAGGGGGGGCCGCAGATACGCAGTATTTT. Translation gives CASSFGPGGAADTQYF.

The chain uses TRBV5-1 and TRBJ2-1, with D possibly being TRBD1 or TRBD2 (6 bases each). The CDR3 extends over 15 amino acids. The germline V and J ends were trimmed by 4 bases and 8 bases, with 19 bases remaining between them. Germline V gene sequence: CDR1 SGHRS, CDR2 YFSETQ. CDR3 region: CASSHASGGGDEQFF. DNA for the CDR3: TGCGCCAGCAGCCATGCTAGTGGGGGCGGGGATGAGCAGTTCTTC.

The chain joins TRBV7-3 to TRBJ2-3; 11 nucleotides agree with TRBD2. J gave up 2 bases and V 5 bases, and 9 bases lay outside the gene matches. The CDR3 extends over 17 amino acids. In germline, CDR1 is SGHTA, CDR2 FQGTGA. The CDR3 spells CASSPGASGGFTDTQYF. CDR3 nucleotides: TGTGCCAGCAGCCCCGGGGCTAGCGGGGGGTTCACAGATACGCAGTATTTT. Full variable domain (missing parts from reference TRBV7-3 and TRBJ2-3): GAGVSQTPSNKVTEKGKYVELRCDPISGHTALYWYRQSLGQGPEFLIYFQGTGAADDSGLPNDRFFAVRPEGSVSTLKIQRTERGDSAVYLCASSPGASGGFTDTQYFGPGTRLTVL.

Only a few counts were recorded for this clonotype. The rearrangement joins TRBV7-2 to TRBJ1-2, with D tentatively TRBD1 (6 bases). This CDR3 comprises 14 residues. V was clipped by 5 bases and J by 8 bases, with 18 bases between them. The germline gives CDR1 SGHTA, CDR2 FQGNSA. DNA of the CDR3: TGTGCCAGCAGCCGAGATCTACAGGGAGGAGGCTACACCTTC. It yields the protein CASSRDLQGGGYTF.

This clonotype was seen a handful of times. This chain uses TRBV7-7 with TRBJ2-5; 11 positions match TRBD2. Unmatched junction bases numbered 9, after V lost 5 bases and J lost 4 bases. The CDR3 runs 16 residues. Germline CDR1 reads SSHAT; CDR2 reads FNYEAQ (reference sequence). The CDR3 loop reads CASSPELAGEGETQYF. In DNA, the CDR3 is TGTGCCAGCAGCCCCGAACTAGCGGGGGAGGGAGAGACCCAGTACTTC. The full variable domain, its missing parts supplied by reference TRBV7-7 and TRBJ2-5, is GAGVSQSPRYKVTKRGQDVTLRCDPISSHATLYWYQQALGQGPEFLTYFNYEAQPDKSGLPSDRFSAERPEGSISTLTIQRTEQRDSAMYRCASSPELAGEGETQYFGPGTRLLVL.

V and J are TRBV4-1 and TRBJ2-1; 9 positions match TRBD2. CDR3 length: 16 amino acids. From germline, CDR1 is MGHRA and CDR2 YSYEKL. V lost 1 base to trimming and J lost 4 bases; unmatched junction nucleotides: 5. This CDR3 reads CASSQGSSGAYNEQFF. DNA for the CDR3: TGCGCCAGCAGCCAAGGATCTAGCGGGGCTTACAATGAGCAGTTCTTC.

This chain's CDR3 is CASSQPGQAYEQYF. The CDR3 DNA sequence: TGTGCCAGCAGCCAACCTGGACAGGCATACGAGCAGTACTTC. The chain combines TRBV4-2 with TRBJ2-7; 7 nucleotides line up with TRBD1. Per the germline V gene, CDR1 is LGHNA and CDR2 is YNFKEQ. The CDR3 consists of 14 residues. V lost 2 bases to trimming and J lost 4 bases; unmatched junction nucleotides: 5.

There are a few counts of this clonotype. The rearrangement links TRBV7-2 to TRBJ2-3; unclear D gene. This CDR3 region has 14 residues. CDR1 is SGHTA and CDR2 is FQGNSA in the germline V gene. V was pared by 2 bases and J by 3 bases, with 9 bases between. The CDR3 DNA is TGTGCCAGCAGCTTACGAAGTAGTACAGATACGCAGTATTTT. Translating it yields CASSLRSSTDTQYF.

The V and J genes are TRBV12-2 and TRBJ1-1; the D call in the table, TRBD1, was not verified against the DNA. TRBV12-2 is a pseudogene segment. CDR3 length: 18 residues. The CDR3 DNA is TGTGCAAGTCGCTACGACCCTAACCCGGACGTCGAGAACACTGAAGCTTTCTTT. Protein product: CASRYDPNPDVENTEAFF.